This T cell receptor (beta chain) was obtained from a study of T-cell reconstitution after alpha-beta-depleted transplantation in children. The TCRbeta library incorporated unique molecular identifiers. TCRdb re-called the PCR reads with MiXCR, one entry per CDR3 protein. This table has about 540,000 distinct CDR3 sequences, around 20% appearing once. With 1 base removed from V and 8 bases from J, the gap between germline ends came to 8 bases. The CDR3 has 13 residues. Per germline, CDR1 SGHDN and CDR2 FVKESK. The source material was PBMCs from the stem cell graft donor, sampled from the stem cell graft. This rearrangement joins TRBV14 to TRBJ2-2; the D is unclear. This TCR was recovered from a human donor who donated a stem cell graft to a child with acute lymphoblastic leukemia. CDR3 amino acids: CASSQGILGELFF. CDR3 bases: TGTGCCAGCAGCCAAGGAATATTAGGGGAGCTGTTTTTT.